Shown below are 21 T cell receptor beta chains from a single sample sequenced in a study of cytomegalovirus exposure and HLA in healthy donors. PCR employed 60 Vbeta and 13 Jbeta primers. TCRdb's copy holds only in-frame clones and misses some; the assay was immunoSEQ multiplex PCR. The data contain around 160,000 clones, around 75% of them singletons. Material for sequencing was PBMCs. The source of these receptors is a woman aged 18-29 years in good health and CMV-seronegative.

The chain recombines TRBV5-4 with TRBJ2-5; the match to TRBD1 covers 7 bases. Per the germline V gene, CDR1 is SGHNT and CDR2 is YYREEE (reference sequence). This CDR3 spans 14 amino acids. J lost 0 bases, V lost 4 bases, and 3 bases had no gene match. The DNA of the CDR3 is TGTGCCAGCAGCCTTGGGACAGACCAAGAGACCCAGTACTTC. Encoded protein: CASSLGTDQETQYF.

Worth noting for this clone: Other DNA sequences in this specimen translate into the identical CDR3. The CDR3 DNA is TGTGCCAGCAGTTACTCCAGGGCTAACTATGGCTACACCTTC. Residues: CASSYSRANYGYTF. This chain joins TRBV6-5 and TRBJ1-2, with a weak D call TRBD1 (5 bases). V was pared by 0 bases and J by 0 bases, with 5 bases between. The CDR3 has 14 amino acids. Germline CDR1 reads MNHEY; CDR2 reads SVGAGI.

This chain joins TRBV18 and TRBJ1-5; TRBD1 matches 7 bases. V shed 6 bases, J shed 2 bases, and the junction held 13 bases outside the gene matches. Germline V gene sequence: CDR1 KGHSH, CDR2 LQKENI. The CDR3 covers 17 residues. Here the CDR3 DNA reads TGTGCCAGCTCGCCGACAGGGCGTGGCGCCGGCAATCAGCCCCAGCATTTT. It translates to CASSPTGRGAGNQPQHF.

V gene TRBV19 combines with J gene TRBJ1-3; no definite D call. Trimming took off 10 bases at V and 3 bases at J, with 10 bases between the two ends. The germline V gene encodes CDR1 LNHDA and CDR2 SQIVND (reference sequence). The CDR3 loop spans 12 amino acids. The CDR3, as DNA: TGTGCCACTAAACCCGGTGGAAACACCATATATTTT. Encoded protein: CATKPGGNTIYF.

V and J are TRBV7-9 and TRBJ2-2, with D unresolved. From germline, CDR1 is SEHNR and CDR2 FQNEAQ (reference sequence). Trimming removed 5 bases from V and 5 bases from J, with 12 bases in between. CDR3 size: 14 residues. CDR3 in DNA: TGTGCCAGCAGCCAAACGAGCTTTACCGGGGAGCTGTTTTTT. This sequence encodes CASSQTSFTGELFF. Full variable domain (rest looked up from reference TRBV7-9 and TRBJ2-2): DTGVSQNPRHKITKRGQNVTFRCDPISEHNRLYWYRQTLGQGPEFLTYFQNEAQLEKSRLLSDRFSAERPKGSFSTLEIQRTEQGDSAMYLCASSQTSFTGELFFGEGSRLTVL.

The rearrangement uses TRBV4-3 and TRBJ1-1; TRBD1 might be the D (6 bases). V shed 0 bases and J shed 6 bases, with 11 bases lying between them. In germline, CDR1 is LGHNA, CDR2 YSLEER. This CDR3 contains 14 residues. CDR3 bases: TGCGCCAGCAGCCAAGATGGCAGGGGAGCTGAAGCTTTCTTT. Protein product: CASSQDGRGAEAFF.

CDR3 coding DNA: TGTGCCACCAGCCGTGGGACTAGCGGGGGGGAAGAGACCCAGTACTTC. It encodes CATSRGTSGGEETQYF. The V call is TRBV15, the J call TRBJ2-5; TRBD2 agrees at 16 bases. The V gene's germline CDR1 is LNHNV and CDR2 YYDKDF (reference sequence). The CDR3 sequence is 16 residues long. J was trimmed by 3 bases and V by 5 bases; bases with no gene match: 3.

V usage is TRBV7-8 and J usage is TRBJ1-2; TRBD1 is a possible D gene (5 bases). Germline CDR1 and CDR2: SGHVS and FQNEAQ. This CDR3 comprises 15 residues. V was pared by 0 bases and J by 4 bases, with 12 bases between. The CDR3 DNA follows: TGTGCCAGCAGCTTAGCGCTGACAGAGTCCTATGGCTACACCTTC. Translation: CASSLALTESYGYTF.

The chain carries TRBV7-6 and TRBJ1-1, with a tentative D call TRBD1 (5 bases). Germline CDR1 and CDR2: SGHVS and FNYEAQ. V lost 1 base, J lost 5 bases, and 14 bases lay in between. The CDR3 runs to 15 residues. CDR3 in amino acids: CASSLGRGRRTEAFF. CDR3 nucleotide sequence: TGTGCCAGCAGCTTAGGTCGGGGGAGACGGACTGAAGCTTTCTTT.

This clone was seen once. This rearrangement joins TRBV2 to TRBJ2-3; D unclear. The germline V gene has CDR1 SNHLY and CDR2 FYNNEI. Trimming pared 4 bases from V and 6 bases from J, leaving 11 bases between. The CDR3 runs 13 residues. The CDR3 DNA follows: TGTGCCAGCAGTGTTTGGGCTGGTGATACGCAGTATTTT. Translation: CASSVWAGDTQYF.

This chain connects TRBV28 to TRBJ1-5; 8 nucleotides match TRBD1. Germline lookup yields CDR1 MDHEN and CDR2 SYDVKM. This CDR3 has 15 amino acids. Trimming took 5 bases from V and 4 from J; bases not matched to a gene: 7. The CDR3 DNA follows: TGTGCCAGCAGTCCCCCGGACAGGGAGAATCAGCCCCAGCATTTT. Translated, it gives CASSPPDRENQPQHF.

The CDR3 DNA follows: TGTGCTAGTGGTTTAGACAGGGGGTATTCCTACAATGAGCAGTTCTTC. Translation: CASGLDRGYSYNEQFF. The chain recombines TRBV12-5 with TRBJ2-1, with 9 bases matching TRBD1. The CDR3 covers 16 residues. V lost 3 bases to trimming and J lost 1 base; unmatched junction nucleotides: 4. Germline V CDR1 and CDR2: LGHNT, FRNRAP.

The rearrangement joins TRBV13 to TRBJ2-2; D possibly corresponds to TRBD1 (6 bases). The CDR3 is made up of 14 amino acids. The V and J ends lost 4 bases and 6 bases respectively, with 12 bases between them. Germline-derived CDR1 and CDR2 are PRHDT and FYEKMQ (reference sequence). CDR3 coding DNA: TGTGCCAGCAGCTCTCCGGGACACCCCGGGGAGCTGTTTTTT. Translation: CASSSPGHPGELFF.

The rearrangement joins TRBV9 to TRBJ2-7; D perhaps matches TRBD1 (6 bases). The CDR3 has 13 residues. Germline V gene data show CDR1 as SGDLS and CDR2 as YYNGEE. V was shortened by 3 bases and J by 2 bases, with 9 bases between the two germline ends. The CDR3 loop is CASSDTGTYEQYF. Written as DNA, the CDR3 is TGTGCCAGCAGCGACACAGGGACCTACGAGCAGTACTTC. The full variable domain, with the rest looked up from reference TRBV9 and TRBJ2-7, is DSGVTQTPKHLITATGQRVTLRCSPRSGDLSVYWYQQSLDQGLQFLIQYYNGEERAKGNILERFSAQQFPDLHSELNLSSLELGDSALYFCASSDTGTYEQYFGPGTRLTVT.

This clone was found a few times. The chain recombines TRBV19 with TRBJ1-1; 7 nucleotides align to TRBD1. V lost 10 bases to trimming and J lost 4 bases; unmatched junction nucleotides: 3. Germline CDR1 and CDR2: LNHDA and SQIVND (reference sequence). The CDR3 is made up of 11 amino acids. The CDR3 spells CATQGSTEAFF. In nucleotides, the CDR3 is TGTGCCACACAGGGGAGCACTGAAGCTTTCTTT.

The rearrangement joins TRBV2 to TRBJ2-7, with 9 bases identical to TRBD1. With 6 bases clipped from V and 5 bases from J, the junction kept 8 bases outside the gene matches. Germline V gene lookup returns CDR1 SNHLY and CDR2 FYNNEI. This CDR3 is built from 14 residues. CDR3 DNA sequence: TGTGCCAGCAGAAACGGACAGGGGATCAACGAGCAGTACTTC. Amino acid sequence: CASRNGQGINEQYF.

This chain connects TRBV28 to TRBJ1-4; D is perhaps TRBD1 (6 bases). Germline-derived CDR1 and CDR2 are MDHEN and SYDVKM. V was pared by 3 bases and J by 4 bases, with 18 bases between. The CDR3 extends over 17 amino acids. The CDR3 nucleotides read TGTGCCAGCAGTTTGCTTCACAGGGTCCATCATAATGAAAAACTGTTTTTT. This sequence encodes CASSLLHRVHHNEKLFF.

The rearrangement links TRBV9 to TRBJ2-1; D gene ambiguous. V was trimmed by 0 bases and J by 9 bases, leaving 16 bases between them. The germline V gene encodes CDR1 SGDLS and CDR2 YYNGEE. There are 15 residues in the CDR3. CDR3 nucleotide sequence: TGTGCCAGCAGCGTAGATGCGGAGCCCTTTGGTGAGCAGTTCTTC. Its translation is CASSVDAEPFGEQFF.

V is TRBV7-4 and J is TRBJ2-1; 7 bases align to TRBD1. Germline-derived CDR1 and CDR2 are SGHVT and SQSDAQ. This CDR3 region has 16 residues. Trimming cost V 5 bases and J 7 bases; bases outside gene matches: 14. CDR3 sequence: CASSLTRGGLGNEQFF. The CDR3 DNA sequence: TGTGCCAGCAGCCTCACCCGAGGGGGCCTGGGGAATGAGCAGTTCTTC.

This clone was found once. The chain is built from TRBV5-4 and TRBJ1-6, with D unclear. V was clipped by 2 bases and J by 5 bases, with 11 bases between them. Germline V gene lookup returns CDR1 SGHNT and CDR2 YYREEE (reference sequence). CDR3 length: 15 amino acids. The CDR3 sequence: CASSFSLGDNSPLHF. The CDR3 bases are TGTGCCAGCAGCTTTAGTCTGGGAGATAATTCACCCCTCCACTTT.

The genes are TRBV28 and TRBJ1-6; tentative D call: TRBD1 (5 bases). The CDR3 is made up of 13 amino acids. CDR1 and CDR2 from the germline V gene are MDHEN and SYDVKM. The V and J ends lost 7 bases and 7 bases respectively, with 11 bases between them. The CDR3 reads CASIQGVNSPLHF. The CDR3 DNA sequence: TGTGCCAGCATTCAGGGTGTCAATTCACCCCTCCACTTT. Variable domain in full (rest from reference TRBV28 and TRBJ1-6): DVKVTQSSRYLVKRTGEKVFLECVQDMDHENMFWYRQDPGLGLRLIYFSYDVKMKEKGDIPEGYSVSREKKERFSLILESASTNQTSMYLCASIQGVNSPLHFGNGTRLTVT.